The rows below give T cell receptor beta chains drawn from one sample of a study of human T cells and chemical hapten exposure. TCRdb analysed the RACE reads with MiXCR anew, one entry per CDR3 protein. The table has some 120,000 distinct CDR3 sequences, about 12% seen once. This specimen consisted of whole blood, obtained in connection with sensitization to the hapten diphenylcyclopropenone (DPC). These TCRs come from a woman aged 50 to 60 with alopecia areata. Some clones in this sample may be carry-over from other donors' samples. Each CDR3 is given with its conserved first and last residue. D genes are given only for firm matches. Not every row has a clone size; where given, it reads once, few, many or a size class.

j_gene: TRBJ2-1; d_gene: TRBD1; abundance: few; v_gene: TRBV19; CDR3aa: CASSIYPARDRGPNEQFF; CDR3nt: TGTGCCAGTAGTATATACCCCGCGCGGGACAGGGGGCCCAATGAGCAGTTCTTC
j_gene: TRBJ2-5; d_gene: -; abundance: many; v_gene: TRBV28; CDR3aa: CASSSASGETQYF; CDR3nt: TGTGCCAGTTCTAGCGCATCGGGAGAGACCCAGTACTTC
j_gene: TRBJ2-7; d_gene: -; abundance: few; v_gene: TRBV27; CDR3aa: CASSTSTQGPLYEQYF; CDR3nt: TGTGCCAGCAGTACTTCAACTCAGGGGCCCCTCTACGAGCAGTACTTC
j_gene: TRBJ2-1; d_gene: TRBD2; abundance: few; v_gene: TRBV7-9; CDR3aa: CASSFVSGGLDEQFF; CDR3nt: TGTGCCAGCAGCTTCGTTTCGGGGGGTCTCGATGAGCAGTTCTTC
j_gene: TRBJ1-1; d_gene: -; abundance: -; v_gene: TRBV9; CDR3aa: CASRRVINTEAFF; CDR3nt: TGTGCCTCCCGCAGGGTGATTAACACTGAAGCTTTCTTT
j_gene: TRBJ2-2; d_gene: -; abundance: few; v_gene: TRBV6-5; CDR3aa: CASRPTNSPGELFF; CDR3nt: TGTGCCAGCAGGCCTACAAACAGCCCCGGGGAGCTGTTTTTT
j_gene: TRBJ1-1; d_gene: -; abundance: -; v_gene: TRBV29-1; CDR3aa: CRANRGPSMNTEAFF; CDR3nt: TGCAGAGCAAATCGGGGGCCCAGCATGAACACTGAAGCTTTCTTT
j_gene: TRBJ1-5; d_gene: -; abundance: -; v_gene: TRBV18; CDR3aa: CASSPTGWANQPQHF; CDR3nt: TGTGCCAGCTCACCAACGGGGTGGGCCAATCAGCCCCAGCATTTT
j_gene: TRBJ2-3; d_gene: -; abundance: few; v_gene: TRBV2; CDR3aa: CASNRDERDTQYF; CDR3nt: TGTGCCAGCAACCGGGACGAAAGGGATACGCAGTATTTT
j_gene: TRBJ1-2; d_gene: -; abundance: many; v_gene: TRBV11-2; CDR3aa: CASSLDRVVGYTF; CDR3nt: TGTGCCAGCAGCTTAGATCGGGTGGTTGGCTACACCTTC
j_gene: TRBJ1-2; d_gene: -; abundance: -; v_gene: TRBV18; CDR3aa: CASSPNRMDNYGYTF; CDR3nt: TGTGCCAGCTCACCAAACAGGATGGATAACTATGGCTACACCTTC
j_gene: TRBJ2-3; d_gene: TRBD2; abundance: few; v_gene: TRBV6-6; CDR3aa: CASSFYSTSGTDTQYF; CDR3nt: TGTGCCAGCAGTTTTTACAGCACTAGCGGCACAGATACGCAGTATTTT
j_gene: TRBJ2-7; d_gene: -; abundance: many; v_gene: TRBV5-5; CDR3aa: CASSLGWGSGEQYF; CDR3nt: TGTGCCAGCAGCTTAGGGTGGGGTTCCGGCGAGCAGTACTTC
j_gene: TRBJ1-5; d_gene: -; abundance: few; v_gene: TRBV28; CDR3aa: CASSLSYKPQHF; CDR3nt: TGTGCCAGCAGTTTATCTTACAAGCCCCAGCATTTT
j_gene: TRBJ1-6; d_gene: -; abundance: -; v_gene: TRBV6-5; CDR3aa: CAARRQTISYNSPLHF; CDR3nt: TGTGCCGCGAGGAGACAGACGATCTCCTATAATTCACCCCTCCACTTT
j_gene: TRBJ2-5; d_gene: TRBD2; abundance: many; v_gene: TRBV7-6; CDR3aa: CASSLFGLAGPLGETQYF; CDR3nt: TGTGCCAGCAGCTTATTCGGACTAGCGGGCCCCTTGGGGGAGACCCAGTACTTC
j_gene: TRBJ1-2; d_gene: -; abundance: many; v_gene: TRBV10-3; CDR3aa: CAINSDSSYGYTF; CDR3nt: TGTGCCATCAATTCCGACAGCTCCTATGGCTACACCTTC
j_gene: TRBJ2-2; d_gene: -; abundance: -; v_gene: TRBV28; CDR3aa: CASSPPVGTGGELFF; CDR3nt: TGTGCCAGCAGTCCCCCCGTGGGAACGGGCGGGGAGCTGTTTTTT
j_gene: TRBJ1-2; d_gene: TRBD1; abundance: many; v_gene: TRBV12-3/TRBV12-4; CDR3aa: CASSQRTGGDGYTF; CDR3nt: TGTGCCAGCAGTCAACGGACAGGGGGAGATGGCTACACCTTC
j_gene: TRBJ2-3; d_gene: -; abundance: few; v_gene: TRBV7-9; CDR3aa: CASSLEFGRFDTQYF; CDR3nt: TGTGCCAGCAGCTTAGAGTTCGGGAGATTTGATACGCAGTATTTT
j_gene: TRBJ1-3; d_gene: -; abundance: few; v_gene: TRBV3-1; CDR3aa: CASSRRTVFGNTIYF; CDR3nt: TGTGCCAGCAGCCGCAGGACAGTCTTTGGAAACACCATATATTTT
j_gene: TRBJ2-2; d_gene: -; abundance: few; v_gene: TRBV3-1; CDR3aa: CASSQPGRNTGELFF; CDR3nt: TGTGCCAGCAGCCAGCCGGGACGGAACACCGGGGAGCTGTTTTTT
j_gene: TRBJ2-1; d_gene: TRBD2; abundance: few; v_gene: TRBV4-1; CDR3aa: CASSRTISGGLYNEQFF; CDR3nt: TGCGCCAGCAGCCGGACCATTAGCGGGGGGCTCTACAATGAGCAGTTCTTC
j_gene: TRBJ2-7; d_gene: TRBD1; abundance: -; v_gene: TRBV10-2; CDR3aa: CASSVQGTTYEQYF; CDR3nt: TGCGCCAGCAGTGTACAGGGGACAACCTACGAGCAGTACTTC
j_gene: TRBJ1-2; d_gene: -; abundance: few; v_gene: TRBV10-3; CDR3aa: CAISESTPNYGYTF; CDR3nt: TGTGCCATCAGTGAGTCGACACCCAACTATGGCTACACCTTC
j_gene: TRBJ2-7; d_gene: -; abundance: few; v_gene: TRBV28; CDR3aa: CASALPGQAYEQYF; CDR3nt: TGTGCCAGCGCCCTTCCGGGGCAGGCCTACGAGCAGTACTTC
j_gene: TRBJ2-3; d_gene: TRBD2; abundance: few; v_gene: TRBV29-1; CDR3aa: CSSKGGGTDTQYF; CDR3nt: TGCAGCTCGAAGGGAGGGGGCACAGATACGCAGTATTTT